What follows is one T cell receptor (beta chain) and its context. The antigen is undetermined. The PCR employed 60 Vbeta primers together with 13 Jbeta primers. The table came from immunoSEQ multiplex PCR; TCRdb's copy has only in-frame clones and leaves some out. Of about 97,000 clones listed, 9.4% are singletons. The source of the sample is a study of cytomegalovirus exposure and HLA in healthy donors. Looking at the study overall: Early release data held some 80 million unique TCRs from HLA-typed donors. Whole-study results and caveats: Earlier results showed most TCR beta V segments being productive about 87% or about 30% of the time. The authors later found TCR association rates varying by HLA locus, with DRB1 most and HLA-C fewest. Follow-up analysis seemed to connect common viral pathogens with several of the most significant clusters identified.

The CDR3 runs 14 residues. V was pared by 2 bases and J by 4 bases, with 10 bases between. Per germline, CDR1 MDHEN and CDR2 SYDVKM. The chain is built from TRBV28 and TRBJ2-3, with TRBD2 as a possible D gene (6 bases). This clonotype was obtained from a man aged 45-65 years in good health and CMV-seropositive. Sequenced sample: PBMCs. The CDR3 nucleotides are TGTGCCAGCAGTTTACCCTGGAGGGCAGATACGCAGTATTTT. It translates to CASSLPWRADTQYF. Full variable domain (remainder filled in from reference TRBV28 and TRBJ2-3): DVKVTQSSRYLVKRTGEKVFLECVQDMDHENMFWYRQDPGLGLRLIYFSYDVKMKEKGDIPEGYSVSREKKERFSLILESASTNQTSMYLCASSLPWRADTQYFGPGTRLTVL.